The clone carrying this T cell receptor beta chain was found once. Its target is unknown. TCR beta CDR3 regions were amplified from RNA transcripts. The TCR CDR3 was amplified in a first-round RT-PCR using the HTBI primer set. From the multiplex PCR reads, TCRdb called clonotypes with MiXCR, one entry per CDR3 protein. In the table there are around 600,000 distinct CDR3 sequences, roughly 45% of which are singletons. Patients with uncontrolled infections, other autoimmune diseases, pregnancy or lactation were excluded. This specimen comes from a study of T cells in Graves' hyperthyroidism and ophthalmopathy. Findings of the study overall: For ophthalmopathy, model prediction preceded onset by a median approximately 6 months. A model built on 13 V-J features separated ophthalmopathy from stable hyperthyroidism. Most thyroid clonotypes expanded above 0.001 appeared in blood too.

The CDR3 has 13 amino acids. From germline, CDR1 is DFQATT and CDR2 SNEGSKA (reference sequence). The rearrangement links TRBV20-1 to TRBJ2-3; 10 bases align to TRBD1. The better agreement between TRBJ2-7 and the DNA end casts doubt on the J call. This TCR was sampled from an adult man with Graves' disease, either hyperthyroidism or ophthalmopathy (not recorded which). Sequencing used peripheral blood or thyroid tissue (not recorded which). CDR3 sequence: CSAKGQGTDTQYF. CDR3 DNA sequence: TGCAGTGCTAAGGGACAGGGGACAGATACGCAGTACTTC.